This entry lists 24 T cell receptor beta chains sequenced from one sample in a study of a mutant IDH1 vaccine in newly diagnosed glioma. Time point defined: baseline, week 1 (first vaccination visit). Treatment meaning: pre-vaccination baseline after standard-of-care therapy. Assay: immunoSEQ multiplex PCR; the TCRdb copy retains only in-frame clones and omits some. In the table there are around 67,000 clones, around 82% of which are singletons. Material: peripheral blood mononuclear cells (PBMCs), obtained from a glioma patient treated with radiotherapy, temozolomide or both. Receptors originate from a woman aged 18-29 years with glioma. Some clones in this sample may be carry-over from other donors' samples.

CDR3 nucleotides: TGTGCCAGCAGCTCGCTGGCGGGAAGGAGAGAGACCCAGTACTTC. Protein: CASSSLAGRRETQYF. J is TRBJ2-5 and V is TRBV6-5; possible D gene TRBD2, 6 bases. The CDR3 loop spans 15 amino acids. V lost 6 bases, J lost 4 bases, and 18 bases lay in between. Germline V gene lookup returns CDR1 MNHEY and CDR2 SVGAGI.

V gene TRBV19 combines with J gene TRBJ1-5, with D hard to call. The CDR3 consists of 15 residues. Between the trimmed V and J ends, which lost 7 bases and 0 bases, there was a span of 13 bases. Germline V gene data show CDR1 as LNHDA and CDR2 as SQIVND (reference sequence). The CDR3 region has the DNA TGTGCCAGTATGGTTTGGGTTAATAGCAATCAGCCCCAGCATTTT. This translates into CASMVWVNSNQPQHF.

Worth noting for this clone: An end of the junction does not agree with germline; a read error may underlie this. The rearrangement uses TRBV2 and TRBJ2-7; TRBD2 matches 7 bases. The CDR3 has 12 residues. Germline CDR1 reads SNHLY; CDR2 reads FYNNEI. This CDR3 is CASSEAGTKEHF. For the CDR3, the DNA is TGTGCCAGCAGTGAAGCTGGGACTAAAGAGCACTTC.

The V and J genes are TRBV4-3 and TRBJ2-5; no definite D call. The V end was cut by 1 base, the J end by 5 bases, with 8 bases between. The CDR3 is made up of 13 amino acids. CDR1 is LGHNA, CDR2 YSLEER, per germline. This CDR3 is CASSQGGRETQYF. The CDR3 region has the DNA TGCGCCAGCAGCCAAGGGGGTCGGGAGACCCAGTACTTC.

The chain is built from TRBV9 and TRBJ1-3, with 9 bases matching TRBD1. CDR3 length: 17 amino acids. V was pared by 0 bases and J by 8 bases, with 12 bases of the junction left unmatched. The germline V gene has CDR1 SGDLS and CDR2 YYNGEE. CDR3 coding DNA: TGTGCCAGCAGCGTAGCCCAAGGACAGGGGTACAGGGACACCATATATTTT. The encoded protein is CASSVAQGQGYRDTIYF.

The V call is TRBV27, the J call TRBJ2-5; 8 bases align to TRBD2. The CDR3 has 14 residues. J lost 2 bases, V lost 3 bases, and 2 bases had no gene match. Germline V gene sequence: CDR1 MNHEY, CDR2 SMNVEV (reference sequence). The CDR3 here is CASSFLAGQETQYF. CDR3 in DNA: TGTGCCAGCAGTTTTCTAGCGGGTCAAGAGACCCAGTACTTC.

On this clone: A junction boundary mismatches the germline segment, possibly from a read error. This rearrangement joins TRBV7-2 to TRBJ2-3, with D perhaps TRBD1 (5 bases). CDR1 and CDR2 (germline): SGHTA, FQGNSA. The CDR3 consists of 15 residues. CDR3 DNA: TGTGCCAGCACCTTAACAGGTCAACCTACCGATACGCAGTATTTT. Encoded protein: CASTLTGQPTDTQYF.

The gene calls are TRBV2 and TRBJ2-4; D unclear. Germline lookup yields CDR1 SNHLY and CDR2 FYNNEI. The CDR3 sequence is 15 residues long. Trimming took off 2 bases at V and 3 bases at J, with 11 bases between the two ends. CDR3 in DNA: TGTGCCAGCAGTGAAAGTCTGATTCGCAAAAACATTCAGTACTTC. It codes for CASSESLIRKNIQYF.

The chain couples TRBV7-2 to TRBJ2-7, with TRBD2 matching 11 bases. This CDR3 is 15 amino acids long. CDR1 and CDR2 from the germline V gene are SGHTA and FQGNSA. V dropped 3 bases and J dropped 0; count of bases not matched to a gene: 1. The CDR3 DNA follows: TGTGCCAGCAGCTTCGGGACTAGCGGCTCCTACGAGCAGTACTTC. Protein sequence: CASSFGTSGSYEQYF.

The rearrangement links TRBV10-3 to TRBJ1-5; D ambiguous. Germline CDR1 is ENHRY and CDR2 is SYGVKD. CDR3 length: 15 amino acids. Trimming took 9 bases from V and 0 from J, leaving 15 bases between them. This chain's CDR3 is CAIKQGGDSNQPQHF. The CDR3 DNA is TGTGCCATAAAACAAGGAGGAGATAGCAATCAGCCCCAGCATTTT.

The DNA for the CDR3 is TGTGCCAGCAGCGTAGAGGGGGGGAGCACAGATACGCAGTATTTT. The encoded protein is CASSVEGGSTDTQYF. The V call is TRBV9, the J call TRBJ2-3, with a possible D match to TRBD2 (7 bases). Trimming took 0 bases from V and 0 from J, leaving 8 bases between them. Germline loops: CDR1 SGDLS, CDR2 YYNGEE. The CDR3 contains 15 residues. The whole variable domain, filled in from reference TRBV9 and TRBJ2-3, reads DSGVTQTPKHLITATGQRVTLRCSPRSGDLSVYWYQQSLDQGLQFLIQYYNGEERAKGNILERFSAQQFPDLHSELNLSSLELGDSALYFCASSVEGGSTDTQYFGPGTRLTVL.

This clone appeared once. The chain recombines TRBV6-5 with TRBJ2-1; perhaps D is TRBD1 or TRBD2 (5 bases each). V was trimmed by 6 bases and J by 6 bases, leaving 18 bases between them. Per the germline V gene, CDR1 is MNHEY and CDR2 is SVGAGI. There are 15 residues in the CDR3. The CDR3 loop is CASSPSRGRINEQFF. The CDR3 DNA reads TGTGCCAGCAGCCCCTCGAGGGGTCGTATCAATGAGCAGTTCTTC.

The rearrangement joins TRBV7-9 to TRBJ2-5; D call uncertain. This CDR3 comprises 12 residues. Germline V gene data show CDR1 as SEHNR and CDR2 as FQNEAQ (reference sequence). Trimming stripped 2 bases from V and 4 bases from J, with 5 bases between. CDR3 region: CASSLNRETQYF. CDR3 DNA: TGTGCCAGCAGCTTAAATAGAGAGACCCAGTACTTC.

V usage is TRBV5-1 and J usage is TRBJ2-5; D possibly corresponds to TRBD2 (6 bases). The germline CDR1 and CDR2 sequences are SGHRS and YFSETQ. This CDR3 comprises 16 residues. Trimming removed 4 bases at V and 5 bases at J, with 21 bases between. This CDR3 reads CASSPGGTFSGETQYF. Here the CDR3 DNA reads TGCGCCAGCAGCCCGGGCGGGACTTTCTCCGGGGAGACCCAGTACTTC. Combining the CDR3 with reference TRBV5-1 and TRBJ2-5 gives the whole variable domain KAGVTQTPRYLIKTRGQQVTLSCSPISGHRSVSWYQQTPGQGLQFLFEYFSETQRNKGNFPGRFSGRQFSNSRSEMNVSTLELGDSALYLCASSPGGTFSGETQYFGPGTRLLVL.

The chain has TRBV6-1 and TRBJ1-2, with D perhaps matching TRBD1 (5 bases). V lost 2 bases, J lost 4 bases, and 17 bases lay in between. Germline loops: CDR1 MNHNS, CDR2 SASEGT. The length of the CDR3 is 16 residues. CDR3 protein: CASSEWGAGGPYGYTF. CDR3 DNA sequence: TGTGCCAGCAGTGAATGGGGCGCGGGGGGACCCTATGGCTACACCTTC.

The CDR3 loop reads CASSWWGGRGPGELFF. The CDR3 nucleotides are TGTGCCAGCAGCTGGTGGGGCGGGAGGGGCCCCGGGGAGCTGTTTTTT. V and J are TRBV7-3 and TRBJ2-2; 9 bases agree with TRBD2. Germline V gene sequence: CDR1 SGHTA, CDR2 FQGTGA. V gave up 4 bases and J gave up 6 bases; unmatched junction bases: 9. The CDR3 has 16 amino acids.

The chain carries TRBV11-3 and TRBJ2-3, with D unresolved. Germline V gives CDR1 SGHNT, CDR2 YENEEA. V was trimmed by 4 bases and J by 2 bases, leaving 7 bases between them. The CDR3 totals 13 residues. CDR3 residues: CASSSVHTDTQYF. In DNA form, the CDR3 reads TGTGCCAGCAGCTCAGTGCACACAGATACGCAGTATTTT.

The chain joins TRBV27 to TRBJ1-5, with 9 bases that match TRBD1. This CDR3 comprises 19 residues. The germline V gene has CDR1 MNHEY and CDR2 SMNVEV (reference sequence). The J segment lost 3 bases and the V segment lost 3 bases, leaving 15 bases of the junction unmatched. CDR3 sequence: CASSLLRTGEDRANQPQHF. CDR3 DNA sequence: TGTGCCAGCAGTTTGTTACGGACAGGGGAAGATCGGGCCAATCAGCCCCAGCATTTT.

V and J are TRBV4-3 and TRBJ2-1, with D perhaps TRBD2 (6 bases). Germline V gene sequence: CDR1 LGHNA, CDR2 YSLEER. The V gene lost 4 bases and the J gene lost 8 bases, with 18 bases spanning the gap. The CDR3 contains 15 residues. Written as DNA, the CDR3 is TGCGCCAGCAGCCTCCTCTCGGGGGAAATGTATGAGCAGTTCTTC. Translation: CASSLLSGEMYEQFF.

The chain has TRBV4-2 and TRBJ1-3; D not certain. The CDR3 consists of 17 residues. V shed 0 bases and J shed 0 bases, with 12 bases lying between them. Per the germline V gene, CDR1 is LGHNA and CDR2 is YNFKEQ. CDR3 protein: CASSQDIGKGSGNTIYF. CDR3 coding DNA: TGTGCCAGCAGCCAAGATATAGGGAAGGGCTCTGGAAACACCATATATTTT.

The rearrangement links TRBV5-1 to TRBJ2-2; 8 bases agree with TRBD2. In germline, CDR1 is SGHRS, CDR2 YFSETQ. The length of the CDR3 is 16 residues. V trimming: 2 bases; J trimming: 6 bases; junction bases outside the gene matches: 9. As DNA, the CDR3 is TGCGCCAGCAGCTTATCAACCGCGGGACTAGCCGGGGAGCTGTTTTTT. The encoded protein is CASSLSTAGLAGELFF.

The chain carries TRBV19 and TRBJ2-3; D not certain. CDR1 and CDR2 from the germline V gene are LNHDA and SQIVND (reference sequence). Trimming cost V 0 bases and J 2 bases, with 12 bases left between them. This CDR3 has 16 residues. The CDR3 DNA follows: TGTGCCAGTAGTATAGATCTCGCCTGGGACACAGATACGCAGTATTTT. Amino acid sequence: CASSIDLAWDTDTQYF. Full variable domain (outside the CDR3, taken from reference TRBV19 and TRBJ2-3): DGGITQSPKYLFRKEGQNVTLSCEQNLNHDAMYWYRQDPGQGLRLIYYSQIVNDFQKGDIAEGYSVSREKKESFPLTVTSAQKNPTAFYLCASSIDLAWDTDTQYFGPGTRLTVL.

CDR3 in amino acids: CAFSKQGRDGYTF. The CDR3 nucleotides are TGTGCCTTCTCCAAACAGGGGAGGGATGGCTACACCTTC. This chain connects TRBV10-3 to TRBJ1-2; 7 nucleotides match TRBD1. This CDR3 is 13 amino acids long. J gave up 6 bases and V 11 bases, and 12 bases lay outside the gene matches. Germline V gene lookup returns CDR1 ENHRY and CDR2 SYGVKD.

J is TRBJ1-1 and V is TRBV10-3; 11 bases match TRBD1. From germline, CDR1 is ENHRY and CDR2 SYGVKD. CDR3 length: 15 residues. V shed 5 bases, J shed 6 bases, and the junction held 8 bases outside the gene matches. The CDR3 coding sequence is TGTGCCATCAGTCCAGAGGGACAGGGGGGTTCTGAAGCTTTCTTT. The encoded protein is CAISPEGQGGSEAFF.